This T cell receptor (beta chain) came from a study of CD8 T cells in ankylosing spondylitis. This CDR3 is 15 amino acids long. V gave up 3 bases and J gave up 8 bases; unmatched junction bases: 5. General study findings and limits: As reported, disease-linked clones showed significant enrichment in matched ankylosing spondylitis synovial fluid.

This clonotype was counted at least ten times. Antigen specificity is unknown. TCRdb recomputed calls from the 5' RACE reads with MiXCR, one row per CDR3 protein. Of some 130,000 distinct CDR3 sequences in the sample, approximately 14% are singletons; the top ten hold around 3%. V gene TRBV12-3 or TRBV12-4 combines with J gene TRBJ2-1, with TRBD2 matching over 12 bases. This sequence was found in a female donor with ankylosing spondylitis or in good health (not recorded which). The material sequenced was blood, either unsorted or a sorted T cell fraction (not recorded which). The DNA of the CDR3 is TGTGCCAGCAGTTTGTCTAGCGGGGGGGCCTATGAGCAGTTCTTC. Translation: CASSLSSGGAYEQFF.